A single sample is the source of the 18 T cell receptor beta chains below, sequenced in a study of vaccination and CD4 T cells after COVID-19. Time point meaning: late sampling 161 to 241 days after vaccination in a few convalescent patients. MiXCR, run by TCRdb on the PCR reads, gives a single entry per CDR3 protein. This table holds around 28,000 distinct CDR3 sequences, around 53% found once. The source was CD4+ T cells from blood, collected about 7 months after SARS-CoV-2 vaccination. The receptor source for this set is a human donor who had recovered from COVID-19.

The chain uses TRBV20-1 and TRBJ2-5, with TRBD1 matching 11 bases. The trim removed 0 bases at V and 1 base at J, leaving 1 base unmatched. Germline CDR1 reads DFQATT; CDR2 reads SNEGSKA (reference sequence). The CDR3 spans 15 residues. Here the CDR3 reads CSAREGTGGQETQYF. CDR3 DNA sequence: TGCAGTGCTAGAGAGGGGACAGGGGGCCAAGAGACCCAGTACTTC.

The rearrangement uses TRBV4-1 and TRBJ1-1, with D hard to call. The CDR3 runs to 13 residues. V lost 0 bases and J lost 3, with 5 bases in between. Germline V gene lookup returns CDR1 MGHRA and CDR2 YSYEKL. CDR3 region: CASSQDGYTEAFF. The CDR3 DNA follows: TGCGCCAGCAGCCAAGACGGGTACACTGAAGCTTTCTTT.

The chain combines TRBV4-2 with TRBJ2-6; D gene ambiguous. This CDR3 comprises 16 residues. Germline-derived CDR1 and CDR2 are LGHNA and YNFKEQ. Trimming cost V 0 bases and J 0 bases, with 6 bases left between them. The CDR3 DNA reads TGTGCCAGCAGCCAAGAGAACGACTCTGGGGCCAACGTCCTGACTTTC. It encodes CASSQENDSGANVLTF.

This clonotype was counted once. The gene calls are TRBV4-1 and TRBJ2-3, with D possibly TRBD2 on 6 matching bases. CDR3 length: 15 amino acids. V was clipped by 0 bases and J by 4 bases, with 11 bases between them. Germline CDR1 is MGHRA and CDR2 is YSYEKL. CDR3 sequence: CASSQDGRSADTQYF. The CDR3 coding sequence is TGCGCCAGCAGCCAAGATGGGAGGTCCGCAGATACGCAGTATTTT.

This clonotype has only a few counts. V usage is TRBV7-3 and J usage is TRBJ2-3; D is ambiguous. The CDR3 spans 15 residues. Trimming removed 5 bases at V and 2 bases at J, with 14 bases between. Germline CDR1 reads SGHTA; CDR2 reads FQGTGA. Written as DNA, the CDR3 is TGTGCCAGCAGCCTAGGGCGCGGCCCCACAGATACGCAGTATTTT. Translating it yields CASSLGRGPTDTQYF.

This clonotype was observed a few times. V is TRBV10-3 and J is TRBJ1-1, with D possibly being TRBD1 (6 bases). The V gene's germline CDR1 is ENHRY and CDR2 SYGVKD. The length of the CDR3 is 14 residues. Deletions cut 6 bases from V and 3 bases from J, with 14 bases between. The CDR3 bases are TGTGCCATCAGAACTACAGGGTTGGACACTGAAGCTTTCTTT. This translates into CAIRTTGLDTEAFF.

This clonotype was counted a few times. The CDR3 nucleotides read TGCGCCAGCAGCCCGGGGGGAAAGACCCAGTACTTC. Translating gives CASSPGGKTQYF. The chain combines TRBV10-1 with TRBJ2-5; the match to TRBD2 covers 7 bases. The CDR3 has 12 residues. J was trimmed by 6 bases and V by 6 bases; bases with no gene match: 4. Germline-derived CDR1 and CDR2 are WNHNN and SYGVQD (reference sequence).

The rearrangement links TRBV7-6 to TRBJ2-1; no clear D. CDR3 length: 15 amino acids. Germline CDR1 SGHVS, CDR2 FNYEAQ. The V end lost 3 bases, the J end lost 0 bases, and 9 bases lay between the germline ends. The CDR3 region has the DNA TGTGCCAGCAGCTTTGTGGGTAGCTCCTACAATGAGCAGTTCTTC. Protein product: CASSFVGSSYNEQFF.

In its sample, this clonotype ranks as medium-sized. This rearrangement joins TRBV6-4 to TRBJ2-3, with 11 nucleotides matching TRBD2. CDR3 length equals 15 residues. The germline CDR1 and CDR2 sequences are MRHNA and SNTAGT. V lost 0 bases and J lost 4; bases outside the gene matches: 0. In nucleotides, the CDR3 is TGTGCCAGCAGTGACTCACTAGCGGGAGCAGATACGCAGTATTTT. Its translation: CASSDSLAGADTQYF.

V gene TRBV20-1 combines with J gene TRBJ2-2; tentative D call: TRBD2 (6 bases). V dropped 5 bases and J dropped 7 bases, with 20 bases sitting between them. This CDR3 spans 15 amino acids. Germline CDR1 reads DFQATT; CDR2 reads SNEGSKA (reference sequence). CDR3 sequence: CSAGGAAGPVGELFF. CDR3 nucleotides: TGCAGTGCTGGAGGCGCAGCGGGCCCGGTCGGGGAGCTGTTTTTT.

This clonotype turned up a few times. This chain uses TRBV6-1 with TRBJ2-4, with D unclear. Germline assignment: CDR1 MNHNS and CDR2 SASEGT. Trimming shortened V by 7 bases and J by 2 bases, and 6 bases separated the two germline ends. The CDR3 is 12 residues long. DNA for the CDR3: TGTGCCAGCATCGGGCCCAAAAACATTCAGTACTTC. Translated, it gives CASIGPKNIQYF.

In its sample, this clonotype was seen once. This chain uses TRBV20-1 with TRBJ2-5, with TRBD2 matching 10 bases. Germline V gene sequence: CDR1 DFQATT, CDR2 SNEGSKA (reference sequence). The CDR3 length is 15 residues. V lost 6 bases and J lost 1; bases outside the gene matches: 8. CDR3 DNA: TGCAGTGCCCAAGAGAGCGGGAGGGCCCAAGAGACCCAGTACTTC. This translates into CSAQESGRAQETQYF.

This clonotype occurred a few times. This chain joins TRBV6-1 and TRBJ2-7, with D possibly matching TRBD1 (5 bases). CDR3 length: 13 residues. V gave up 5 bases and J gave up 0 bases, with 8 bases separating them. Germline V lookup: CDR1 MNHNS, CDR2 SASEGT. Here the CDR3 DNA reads TGTGCCAGCAGTAAGACAGCCTCCTACGAGCAGTACTTC. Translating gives CASSKTASYEQYF.

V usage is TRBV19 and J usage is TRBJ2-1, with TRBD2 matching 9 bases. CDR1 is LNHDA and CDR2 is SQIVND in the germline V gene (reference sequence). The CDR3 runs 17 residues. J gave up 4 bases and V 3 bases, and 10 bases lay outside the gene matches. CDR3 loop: CASSMALAGVVYNEQFF. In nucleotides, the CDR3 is TGTGCCAGTAGTATGGCCTTAGCGGGAGTCGTGTACAATGAGCAGTTCTTC.

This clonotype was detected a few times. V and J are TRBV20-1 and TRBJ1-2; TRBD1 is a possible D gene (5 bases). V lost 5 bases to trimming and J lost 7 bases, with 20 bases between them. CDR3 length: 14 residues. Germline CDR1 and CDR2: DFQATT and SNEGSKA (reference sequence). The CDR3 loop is CSASKVQGRAGYTF. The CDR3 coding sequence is TGCAGTGCTTCTAAGGTCCAGGGTAGGGCTGGCTACACCTTC.

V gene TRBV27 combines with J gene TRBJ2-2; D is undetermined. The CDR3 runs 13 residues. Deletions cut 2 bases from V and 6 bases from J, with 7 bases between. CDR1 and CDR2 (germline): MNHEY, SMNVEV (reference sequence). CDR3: CASSLSFAGELFF. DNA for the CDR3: TGTGCCAGCAGTTTAAGTTTCGCCGGGGAGCTGTTTTTT.

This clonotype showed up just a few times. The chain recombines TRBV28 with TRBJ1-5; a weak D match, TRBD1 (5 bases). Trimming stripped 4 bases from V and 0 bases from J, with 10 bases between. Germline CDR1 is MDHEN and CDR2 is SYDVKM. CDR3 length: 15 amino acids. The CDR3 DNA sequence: TGTGCCAGCAGTTCGGGACGGTATAGCAATCAGCCCCAGCATTTT. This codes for CASSSGRYSNQPQHF.

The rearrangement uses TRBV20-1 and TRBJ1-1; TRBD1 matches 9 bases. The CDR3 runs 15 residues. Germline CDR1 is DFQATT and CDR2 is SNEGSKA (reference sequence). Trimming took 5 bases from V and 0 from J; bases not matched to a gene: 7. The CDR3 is CSASRRDRVNTEAFF. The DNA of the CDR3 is TGCAGTGCTTCACGCCGGGACAGGGTGAACACTGAAGCTTTCTTT.